The T cell receptor (beta chain) described here comes from a study of blood T cell repertoires in COVID-19 (dated by TCRdb to about 2020). Notes on the research overall: The collaborator samples originated in the United States, Italy and Spain and spanned the acute and convalescent phases of COVID-19. The prospective study material was composed of cDNA or gDNA derived from T cells, B-cell-depleted T cells, or PBMCs. The dataset comprised deeply sampled blood TCRbeta repertoires from subjects exposed to, actively infected with, or recovered from COVID-19. The repertoires were released in a freely available public database meant as a resource for research on the immune response to SARS-CoV-2. The samples were drawn from two sources: the first 160 participants of the ongoing ImmuneRACE study, and fewer than 1,500 subjects contributed by 6 global collaborators. The sample metadata nearly always contained a de-identified subject ID, COVID-19 status, age in years and sex. Where available, HLA class I and class II types were taken from metadata supplied by the sample provider and were not determined by assay-based typing. The paper as a whole reports these results and caveats: The amount of clinical and demographic metadata varied by source and participant and was provided uncurated.

One collaborating source in Seattle enrolled patients while the patients were actively infected and followed the patients over time throughout the course of disease. Collaborating institutions collected whole blood in K2EDTA tubes following their own protocols. For TCRbeta analysis, collaborators shipped samples in one of three forms: frozen whole blood, isolated PBMCs, or DNA extracted from either of those sample types. With regard to this clone: What this receptor recognizes is not known. No much larger clone is present one base from it, and per-base qualities are unavailable.

TCRbeta CDR3 regions were amplified from genomic DNA using the immunoSEQ Assay, a bias-controlled multiplex PCR. The original pipeline was this. Nucleated cell counts per sample were estimated from amplification of reference gene primers within the assay. To quantify the absolute abundance of each unique TCRbeta CDR3 rearrangement, sequence reads were collapsed and filtered. For each sample, productive Simpson clonality was calculated by taking the square root of Simpson's diversity index across productive rearrangements. Here the immuneACCESS table is served through TCRdb, limited to in-frame sequences with V and J called. Missing clones are a known gap in these copies; in checked studies unresolved V genes cover under half, and the rest lacks a known reason. D and trimming were read from the DNA, whereas the V and J calls and clone size are those reported in that table. In this sample the table shows about 150,000 clones, about 85% of which occur a single time. The top ten clonotypes cover 6.5% to 9.5% of the sample.

CDR1 is given as KGHSH and CDR2 as LQKENI, both from the germline V gene. Trimming removed 1 base from V and 5 bases from J, leaving 8 bases between the germline ends. The CDR3 measures 13 amino acids from cysteine to phenylalanine. CDR3 DNA only is kept here, 39 bases in frame from base 1. Sequences were obtained from peripheral blood. The TCR was taken from a woman over 75 with COVID-19, enrolled during active disease. The chain is assembled from TRBV18 and TRBJ1-1, with TRBD1 tentatively as D gene (5 bases match). The bases are TGTGCCAGCTCACCACGGGGGGGAACTGAAGCTTTCTTT. This codes for CASSPRGGTEAFF.